This section outlines one T cell receptor beta chain sequence together with its context. Its antigen is still unknown. No quality values exist for individual bases; no much larger clone is one base distant. The source of the sample is a study of T cell clones after liver transplantation (dated by TCRdb to about 2019). In the study overall: The samples were obtained from ITN030ST, a randomized trial that attempted immunosuppression withdrawal within 2 years after liver transplantation. Blood samples were collected pre-transplant, pre-randomization before withdrawal, and post-randomization after either full withdrawal or failed withdrawal. The studied cohort comprised 8 liver transplant recipients, 3 classified as tolerant and 5 as non-tolerant. The subjects received no induction therapy and were kept on standard immunosuppression until randomization at 12-24 months post-transplant. Third party-reactive TCRbeta sequences were also identified from pre-transplant MLRs to serve as an antigen-independent comparator for donor-reactive sequences. Three of the eight recipients were HCV-positive; the others were transplanted for non-autoimmune, non-viral indications. Donor-reactive T cell clones were identified by TCRbeta sequencing after a pre-transplant mixed lymphocyte reaction and then tracked in post-transplant blood. To count as tolerant, a recipient had to stay completely off immunosuppression for at least one year without liver enzymes climbing beyond twice the upper limit of normal. Broad study findings and their caveats: When repertoire turnover was taken into account, detection of donor-reactive sequences was significantly reduced in 7 of 8 subjects for CD4 and in 8 of 8 subjects for CD8. In two subjects, low numbers of available donor cells limited the measurable donor-reactive repertoire. Circulating donor-reactive CD4 TCRbeta sequences fell significantly post-transplant in most of the 8 subjects, irrespective of tolerance or HCV status. The decline in donor-reactive sequences exceeded the decline in third party-reactive sequences, suggesting partial antigen-specific deletion that was unrelated to withdrawal success. The conclusions were preliminary, being limited by small, heterogeneous patient numbers and by non-standardized post-transplant time points. Because no allograft tissue specimens were available, donor-reactive T cells may have migrated into the graft instead of being deleted.

CDR3 length: 14 amino acids, cysteine to phenylalanine. Only the CDR3 DNA is retained, 42 bases long and in frame from the first base. Trimming at the junction amounts to 1 base on V and 9 bases on J, and the germline ends lie 16 bases apart. Reading the germline V gene gives CDR1 SGHAT and CDR2 FQNNGV. Unstimulated PBMCs, after thawing, were stained for CD3, CD4 and CD8 and then FACS-sorted into CD3+CD4+ and CD3+CD8+ populations. All 8 studied subjects were randomized to immunosuppression withdrawal. The Qiagen DNeasy Blood and Tissue Kit was used to isolate genomic DNA. Using immunoSEQ, frozen genomic DNA was subjected to high-throughput TCRbeta CDR3 sequencing, a process that included PCR amplification, mapping, bias correction and internal controls. On the study's bioinformatics: Only productive rearrangements were retained, with each unique TCRbeta sequence defined by its CDR3 nucleotide sequence together with its V and J gene. A sequence counted as donor-reactive only if the sequence showed at least 5-fold expansion in CFSE-low cells compared with unstimulated pre-transplant cells and had a frequency of at least 0.01%. Minimum frequency thresholds were set for each subject based on the unstimulated sample with the lowest template count, ensuring at least 90% detection power. Jensen-Shannon divergence between the top 1000 TCRbeta sequences after and before transplant was used to measure repertoire turnover. Two-sided Fisher's exact tests were used to test for changes in the detection of donor-reactive sequences. Sourced from immuneACCESS, this table was stored by TCRdb with only in-frame sequences that have V and J called. A share of the clones is absent; for the studies checked, an unresolved V gene accounts for under half, and the remainder has no known explanation. For V, J and clone size, that table is used; D and trimming come from the DNA. The sample has 65,000 to 85,000 clones on record, 84% of them singletons. About 2% of the sample rests with the top ten.

The sequence is built from TRBV11-2 and TRBJ2-7; the D gene is perhaps TRBD2, from 5 matching bases. The clonotype comes from a human patient who received a liver transplant. Following transplantation, part of the T cell population may be supplied by the graft donor rather than the patient. Sequences were derived from CD4+ T cells from blood, sampled less than 50 months after liver transplant. The CDR3 in this case is CASSLALLAPGQYF. The DNA reads as follows: TGTGCCAGCAGCTTAGCCCTTCTAGCACCTGGGCAGTACTTC.